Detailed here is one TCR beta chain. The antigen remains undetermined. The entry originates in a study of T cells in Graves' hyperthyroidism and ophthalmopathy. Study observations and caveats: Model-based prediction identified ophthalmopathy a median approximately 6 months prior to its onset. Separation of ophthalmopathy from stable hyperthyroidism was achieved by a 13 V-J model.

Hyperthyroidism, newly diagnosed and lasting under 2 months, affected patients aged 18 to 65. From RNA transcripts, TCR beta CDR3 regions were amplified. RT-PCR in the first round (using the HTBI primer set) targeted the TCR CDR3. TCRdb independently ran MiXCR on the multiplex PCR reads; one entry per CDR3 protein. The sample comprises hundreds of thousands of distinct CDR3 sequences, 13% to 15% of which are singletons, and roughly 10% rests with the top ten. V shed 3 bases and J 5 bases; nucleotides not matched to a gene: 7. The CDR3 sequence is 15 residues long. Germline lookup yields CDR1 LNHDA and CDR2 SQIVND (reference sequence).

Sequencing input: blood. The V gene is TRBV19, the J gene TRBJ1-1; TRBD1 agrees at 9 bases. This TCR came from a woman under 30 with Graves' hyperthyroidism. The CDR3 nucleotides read TGTGCCAGTAGTATTTTTGGGACAGGGCGGACTGAAGCTTTCTTT. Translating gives CASSIFGTGRTEAFF.